These 16 T cell receptor beta chains were all obtained from the same sample, sequenced in a study of blood T cell repertoires in COVID-19. The table came from immunoSEQ multiplex PCR; TCRdb's copy has only in-frame clones and leaves some out. Of about 170,000 clones in the sample, roughly nine tenths were seen once. Sequenced: peripheral blood. The receptors stem from a woman aged 55-69 years with COVID-19, enrolled during active disease.

This clone has only a few counts. The genes are TRBV11-3 and TRBJ2-2; 14 bases agree with TRBD2. The V gene end was trimmed by 5 bases and the J gene end by 4 bases; junction bases not matched to a gene: 3. CDR3 length: 16 residues. CDR1 and CDR2 (germline): SGHNT, YENEEA. For the CDR3, the DNA is TGTGCCAGCAGCGAGACTAGCGGGAGGGCCACCGGGGAGCTGTTTTTT. It yields the protein CASSETSGRATGELFF.

The V call is TRBV5-1, the J call TRBJ2-2; 13 nucleotides agree with TRBD2. J lost 1 base, V lost 4 bases, and 7 bases had no gene match. The CDR3 is 18 residues long. Germline loops: CDR1 SGHRS, CDR2 YFSETQ. The CDR3 loop reads CASSRGTSGKGNTGELFF. In DNA form, the CDR3 reads TGCGCCAGCAGCAGGGGGACTAGCGGGAAAGGGAACACCGGGGAGCTGTTTTTT.

The J gene is TRBJ1-1, the V gene TRBV24-1; possible D gene TRBD1, 5 bases. There are 14 residues in the CDR3. Between the trimmed V and J ends, which lost 5 bases and 4 bases, there was a span of 13 bases. The germline V gene encodes CDR1 KGHDR and CDR2 SFDVKD. CDR3 region: CATSGDSWGTEAFF. The CDR3 nucleotides read TGTGCCACCAGTGGAGACAGCTGGGGCACTGAAGCTTTCTTT.

The gene calls are TRBV29-1 and TRBJ2-1; 11 bases map to TRBD2. CDR1 and CDR2 from the germline V gene are SQVTM and ANQGSEA. J gave up 3 bases and V 6 bases, and 4 bases lay outside the gene matches. The CDR3 runs 14 residues. The CDR3 loop reads CSVSGLADYNEQFF. CDR3 nucleotides: TGCAGCGTATCGGGACTAGCGGACTACAATGAGCAGTTCTTC.

This chain connects TRBV30 to TRBJ2-3; 9 bases map to TRBD2. This CDR3 comprises 15 residues. Germline assignment: CDR1 GTSNPN and CDR2 SVGIG (reference sequence). V shed 8 bases and J 4 bases; nucleotides not matched to a gene: 13. For the CDR3, the DNA is TGTGCCACTACAATCATAGCGGGAGAGCCAGATACGCAGTATTTT. Protein product: CATTIIAGEPDTQYF.

The CDR3 bases are TGTGCCAGCAGTCCCTTTACGGGAGTAACAGATACGCAGTATTTT. It codes for CASSPFTGVTDTQYF. J is TRBJ2-3 and V is TRBV6-5; a weak D match, TRBD2 (6 bases). V lost 5 bases and J 3 bases, leaving 15 bases between the germline ends. CDR3 length: 15 amino acids. Per the germline V gene, CDR1 is MNHEY and CDR2 is SVGAGI.

CDR3 nucleotide sequence: TGCGCCAGCAGTAAAGCGGTAGCGTCCTACGAGCAGTACTTC. Translating gives CASSKAVASYEQYF. The chain uses TRBV10-2 and TRBJ2-7, with a weak D call TRBD2 (5 bases). V was clipped by 5 bases and J by 1 base, with 12 bases between them. The CDR3 consists of 14 residues. Per the germline V gene, CDR1 is WSHSY and CDR2 is SAAADI.

This chain joins TRBV12-3 or TRBV12-4 and TRBJ1-1; TRBD1 matches 7 bases. CDR3 length equals 12 residues. V gave up 10 bases and J gave up 4 bases; unmatched junction bases: 6. CDR3 protein: CAILQGSTEAFF. CDR3 DNA: TGTGCCATATTACAGGGGAGCACTGAAGCTTTCTTT.

The chain joins TRBV27 to TRBJ2-7, with TRBD2 identical over 12 bases. The V and J ends lost 4 bases and 3 bases, in that order; junction bases with no gene match: 13. Germline V CDR1 and CDR2: MNHEY, SMNVEV (reference sequence). The CDR3 is 18 amino acids. Here the CDR3 reads CASSWTGLGTSGFYEQYF. The CDR3 nucleotides read TGTGCCAGCAGTTGGACGGGACTGGGGACTAGCGGGTTCTACGAGCAGTACTTC.

The chain employs TRBV24-1 and TRBJ1-4, with TRBD1 matching 7 bases. V shed 8 bases and J 3 bases; nucleotides not matched to a gene: 11. The CDR3 sequence is 16 residues long. Germline values: CDR1 KGHDR, CDR2 SFDVKD. The CDR3, as DNA: TGTGCCACCACATCGAGAAGACAGGGATCTAATGAAAAACTGTTTTTT. It encodes CATTSRRQGSNEKLFF.

The genes are TRBV18 and TRBJ2-7; TRBD1 is a possible D gene (6 bases). This CDR3 has 14 amino acids. Trimming shortened V by 6 bases and J by 1 base, and 13 bases separated the two germline ends. Germline V gene sequence: CDR1 KGHSH, CDR2 LQKENI. Here the CDR3 reads CASSPETGSYEQYF. CDR3 in DNA: TGTGCCAGCTCCCCTGAGACAGGATCCTACGAGCAGTACTTC. The complete variable domain, with remaining parts taken from reference TRBV18 and TRBJ2-7, reads NAGVMQNPRHLVRRRGQEARLRCSPMKGHSHVYWYRQLPEEGLKFMVYLQKENIIDESGMPKERFSAEFPKEGPSILRIQQVVRGDSAAYFCASSPETGSYEQYFGPGTRLTVT.

This clone appeared a single time. The CDR3 region has the DNA TGTGCCAGCAGCCGGGACAGCCGGACCTACGAGCAGTACTTC. Encoded protein: CASSRDSRTYEQYF. The genes are TRBV5-4 and TRBJ2-7, with 7 bases matching TRBD1. This CDR3 contains 14 residues. The junction had 6 bases not matched to a gene; V was cut back by 4 bases and J by 2 bases. In germline, CDR1 is SGHNT, CDR2 YYREEE (reference sequence).

The chain combines TRBV5-1 with TRBJ2-7, with 16 bases matching TRBD2. This CDR3 spans 17 amino acids. Germline V gene lookup returns CDR1 SGHRS and CDR2 YFSETQ. V shed 4 bases, J shed 5 bases, and the junction held 9 bases outside the gene matches. CDR3: CASSPGTSGRALHEQYF. The DNA for the CDR3 is TGCGCCAGCAGCCCCGGGACTAGCGGGAGGGCCTTGCACGAGCAGTACTTC.

This clone has only a few counts. This chain joins TRBV5-4 and TRBJ1-2, with D possibly matching TRBD1 (5 bases). Germline V gene sequence: CDR1 SGHNT, CDR2 YYREEE (reference sequence). Trimming left V 0 bases short and J 7 bases short, with 16 bases between. CDR3 size: 15 residues. In nucleotides, the CDR3 is TGTGCCAGCAGCTTGGGGACATATCTTTCTGGTGGCTACACCTTC. The encoded protein is CASSLGTYLSGGYTF.

J is TRBJ1-1 and V is TRBV5-1; weak D call: TRBD1 (5 bases). The CDR3 length is 16 residues. Germline CDR1 SGHRS, CDR2 YFSETQ. V was shortened by 3 bases and J by 1 base, with 16 bases between the two germline ends. Here the CDR3 reads CASSSRAGRGNTEAFF. CDR3 bases: TGCGCCAGCAGCTCGAGGGCAGGGAGGGGGAACACTGAAGCTTTCTTT.

CDR3 residues: CASSLAGTSGHYEQYF. The DNA of the CDR3 is TGCGCCAGCAGCTTGGCTGGGACTAGCGGGCACTACGAGCAGTACTTC. The rearrangement joins TRBV5-1 to TRBJ2-7; the match to TRBD2 covers 12 bases. The junction had 4 bases not matched to a gene; V was cut back by 0 bases and J by 3 bases. Germline V CDR1 and CDR2: SGHRS, YFSETQ. There are 16 residues in the CDR3. The whole variable domain, filled in from reference TRBV5-1 and TRBJ2-7, reads KAGVTQTPRYLIKTRGQQVTLSCSPISGHRSVSWYQQTPGQGLQFLFEYFSETQRNKGNFPGRFSGRQFSNSRSEMNVSTLELGDSALYLCASSLAGTSGHYEQYFGPGTRLTVT.